The source of this T cell receptor (beta chain) is a study of CD8 T cells in Susac syndrome. Random hexamers served to reverse transcribe roughly 0.45 to 1 ug RNA. With immunoSEQ multiplex PCR, TCR beta CDR3 was amplified across 54 Vbeta and 13 Jbeta. TCRdb redid the calling of the immunoSEQ multiplex PCR reads with MiXCR, one entry per CDR3 protein. The table lists under 550,000 distinct CDR3 sequences, about 85% of them singletons. Sequencing of TCR beta, carried out with a high-throughput approach, was applied to CD8+ and CD4+ T cells from the blood. Control patients had untreated stable or active relapsing-remitting multiple sclerosis by revised McDonald criteria. The sequence came from a human donor with multiple sclerosis. The sample taken for sequencing was CD8+ T cells from PBMCs.

The CDR3 region has the DNA TGTGCCAGCAGCCCCGGGACTAGCGGGAGCAGGAGCACAGATACGCAGTATTTT. Translating it yields CASSPGTSGSRSTDTQYF. The chain recombines TRBV5-8 with TRBJ2-3; 14 nucleotides agree with TRBD2. CDR1 is SGHTS and CDR2 is YDEGEE in the germline V gene. V shed 4 bases, J shed 0 bases, and the junction held 7 bases outside the gene matches. The CDR3 covers 18 residues. The complete variable domain, with remaining parts taken from reference TRBV5-8 and TRBJ2-3, reads EAGVTQSPTHLIKTRGQQATLRCSPISGHTSVYWYQQALGLGLQFLLWYDEGEERNRGNFPPRFSGRQFPNYSSELNVNALELEDSALYLCASSPGTSGSRSTDTQYFGPGTRLTVL.